Shown below are 25 T cell receptor beta chains from a single sample sequenced in a study of T cell repertoires in cytomegalovirus infection. MiXCR, applied by TCRdb to the reads, yields one record per CDR3 protein. The sample lists more than 75,000 distinct CDR3 sequences, roughly 3.5% seen once, with 3.5% to 6% in the top ten. Input material: PBMCs. These receptors were collected from a human donor in good health (CMV status not recorded). Some clones in this sample may be carry-over from other donors' samples.

This clonotype has at least ten counts. V gene TRBV6-5 combines with J gene TRBJ1-2, with 9 bases lining up with TRBD1. This CDR3 has 14 amino acids. CDR1 and CDR2 (germline): MNHEY, SVGAGI. Losses at the gene ends were 0 bases for V and 4 bases for J; bases not matched to a gene: 0. The CDR3 loop reads CASSYSTGGYGYTF. CDR3 in DNA: TGTGCCAGCAGTTACTCGACAGGGGGCTATGGCTACACCTTC.

This clonotype was seen many times. The gene calls are TRBV28 and TRBJ1-1; no definite D call. From germline, CDR1 is MDHEN and CDR2 SYDVKM. V lost 2 bases to trimming and J lost 4 bases, with 11 bases between them. The CDR3 has 14 amino acids. The chain's CDR3 is CASSLPLSSTEAFF. The CDR3, as DNA: TGTGCCAGCAGTTTACCCCTGAGTTCCACTGAAGCTTTCTTT. The entire variable domain, with the rest obtained from reference TRBV28 and TRBJ1-1, is as follows: DVKVTQSSRYLVKRTGEKVFLECVQDMDHENMFWYRQDPGLGLRLIYFSYDVKMKEKGDIPEGYSVSREKKERFSLILESASTNQTSMYLCASSLPLSSTEAFFGQGTRLTVV.

This clonotype was seen repeatedly, ten times or more. This chain joins TRBV7-2 and TRBJ1-2, with D hard to call. The CDR3 length is 15 residues. Germline CDR1 reads SGHTA; CDR2 reads FQGNSA. V lost 2 bases to trimming and J lost 0 bases, with 10 bases between them. The CDR3 protein is CASSLNRITNYGYTF. In DNA form, the CDR3 reads TGTGCCAGCAGCTTAAACAGAATAACTAACTATGGCTACACCTTC.

This clonotype was seen many times. This rearrangement joins TRBV19 to TRBJ1-5, with a weak D call TRBD1 (5 bases). The V and J ends lost 5 bases and 2 bases respectively, with 7 bases between them. The CDR3 is 13 amino acids. The V gene's germline CDR1 is LNHDA and CDR2 SQIVND (reference sequence). For the CDR3, the DNA is TGTGCCAGTAGTGGGGGGGGCAATCAGCCCCAGCATTTT. It translates to CASSGGGNQPQHF.

This clonotype was recorded at least ten times. The rearrangement joins TRBV6-2 or TRBV6-3 to TRBJ1-6; unclear D gene. V lost 7 bases, J lost 9 bases, and 19 bases lay in between. Looked up from germline, CDR1 is MNHEY and CDR2 is SVGEGT. CDR3 length equals 15 residues. DNA of the CDR3: TGTGCCAGCATCAAATCCCTGTTGGGGAGTTCACCCCTCCACTTT. This gives the protein CASIKSLLGSSPLHF.

This clonotype was detected ten times or more. Written as DNA, the CDR3 is TGTGCCTGGGCTGGGACAGAGAGGGCGAACAATGAGCAGTTCTTC. This sequence encodes CAWAGTERANNEQFF. The V call is TRBV30, the J call TRBJ2-1, with 7 bases aligning to TRBD1. V shed 5 bases and J 5 bases; nucleotides not matched to a gene: 12. The germline V gene encodes CDR1 GTSNPN and CDR2 SVGIG (reference sequence). The CDR3 length is 15 residues.

This clonotype was detected many times. Here the CDR3 reads CASSDTQNTEAFF. For the CDR3, the DNA is TGTGCCAGCAGTGATACCCAGAACACTGAAGCTTTCTTT. The chain couples TRBV6-1 to TRBJ1-1; D is ambiguous. Trimming pared 3 bases from V and 1 base from J, leaving 6 bases between. This CDR3 comprises 13 residues. Germline-derived CDR1 and CDR2 are MNHNS and SASEGT.

This clonotype was observed many times. The rearrangement uses TRBV7-2 and TRBJ1-5, with D perhaps TRBD1 (6 bases). Germline-derived CDR1 and CDR2 are SGHTA and FQGNSA. V gave up 3 bases and J gave up 5 bases, with 14 bases separating them. This CDR3 region has 15 residues. CDR3 DNA sequence: TGTGCCAGCAGCTTCTACGGGGGGGCGTATCAGCCCCAGCATTTT. It yields the protein CASSFYGGAYQPQHF.

This clonotype was observed many times. The rearrangement joins TRBV7-6 to TRBJ2-7; D is unclear. The V gene's germline CDR1 is SGHVS and CDR2 FNYEAQ. V was shortened by 3 bases and J by 2 bases, with 11 bases between the two germline ends. The CDR3 has 14 residues. CDR3 nucleotides: TGTGCCAGCAGCTTTGAACCCCGAACCTACGAGCAGTACTTC. Residues: CASSFEPRTYEQYF.

This clonotype was recorded many times. The chain uses TRBV6-6 and TRBJ2-5; TRBD1 might be the D (6 bases). Germline V lookup: CDR1 MNHNY, CDR2 SVGAGI (reference sequence). Trimming removed 6 bases at V and 2 bases at J, with 13 bases between. The CDR3 consists of 14 residues. CDR3 nucleotide sequence: TGTGCCAGCAGCTTGACAGGCATACAAGAGACCCAGTACTTC. Amino acid sequence: CASSLTGIQETQYF.

This clonotype was seen ten or more times. This chain connects TRBV20-1 to TRBJ2-7; perhaps D is TRBD1 or TRBD2 (6 bases each). Per the germline V gene, CDR1 is DFQATT and CDR2 is SNEGSKA (reference sequence). Trimming took 6 bases from V and 7 from J, leaving 13 bases between them. This CDR3 is built from 11 residues. The CDR3 DNA follows: TGCAGTGCCCGAGGGGGGTCGGAGCAGTACTTC. As protein: CSARGGSEQYF.

This clonotype was seen at least ten times. The gene calls are TRBV7-2 and TRBJ1-1; D not resolved. Trimming pared 1 base from V and 4 bases from J, leaving 4 bases between. This CDR3 comprises 12 residues. Germline assignment: CDR1 SGHTA and CDR2 FQGNSA. CDR3 sequence: CASSLVPTEAFF. The CDR3 nucleotides read TGTGCCAGCAGCTTAGTCCCCACTGAAGCTTTCTTT.

This clonotype has at least ten counts. The chain combines TRBV11-2 with TRBJ2-5; D could derive from TRBD1 or TRBD2 (5 bases each). Trimming stripped 1 base from V and 1 base from J, with 7 bases between. The CDR3 consists of 14 residues. The germline V gene has CDR1 SGHAT and CDR2 FQNNGV. The CDR3 is CASSLVGTQETQYF. The CDR3 DNA reads TGTGCCAGCAGCTTAGTAGGGACCCAAGAGACCCAGTACTTC.

This clonotype came up many times. The chain employs TRBV4-3 and TRBJ2-1, with 8 bases aligning to TRBD2. V was pared by 0 bases and J by 0 bases, with 7 bases of the junction left unmatched. The germline V gene encodes CDR1 LGHNA and CDR2 YSLEER. The CDR3 totals 18 residues. CDR3 residues: CASSQDPPGGSSYNEQFF. In nucleotides, the CDR3 is TGCGCCAGCAGCCAAGATCCACCGGGGGGGAGCTCCTACAATGAGCAGTTCTTC.

This clonotype was counted many times. The CDR3 DNA reads TGTGCCAGCAGTTTATCGGGGGAGGACGAGCAGTACTTC. Translated: CASSLSGEDEQYF. The chain carries TRBV12-3 or TRBV12-4 and TRBJ2-7; D possibly corresponds to TRBD2 (6 bases). Trimming removed 2 bases from V and 5 bases from J, with 10 bases in between. The CDR3 is 13 residues long.

In its sample, this clonotype was seen many times. The gene calls are TRBV15 and TRBJ1-5; D remains ambiguous. The V end lost 7 bases, the J end lost 2 bases, and 12 bases lay between the germline ends. The germline V gene encodes CDR1 LNHNV and CDR2 YYDKDF (reference sequence). There are 14 residues in the CDR3. The CDR3 reads CATKAVQGNQPQHF. The DNA for the CDR3 is TGTGCCACCAAGGCCGTGCAGGGCAATCAGCCCCAGCATTTT.

This clonotype was seen ten or more times. The chain employs TRBV6-2 or TRBV6-3 and TRBJ1-1; possibly TRBD1 for D (6 bases). Germline CDR1 MNHEY, CDR2 SVGEGT. V was pared by 4 bases and J by 2 bases, with 8 bases between. CDR3 length: 13 residues. In DNA, the CDR3 is TGTGCCAGCAGTTCGACAGGAAACACTGAAGCTTTCTTT. Its translation: CASSSTGNTEAFF.

The chain joins TRBV28 to TRBJ1-2, with 7 nucleotides matching TRBD1. V lost 5 bases, J lost 4 bases, and 4 bases stayed unmatched. Germline assignment: CDR1 MDHEN and CDR2 SYDVKM. This CDR3 is built from 13 residues. This CDR3 reads CASSEGQAYGYTF. The DNA for the CDR3 is TGTGCCAGCAGTGAAGGACAGGCCTATGGCTACACCTTC.

This clonotype was recorded many times. The V and J genes are TRBV7-2 and TRBJ2-3; the D gene is possibly TRBD1 (7 bases). CDR1 and CDR2 from the germline V gene are SGHTA and FQGNSA. There are 17 residues in the CDR3. V lost 3 bases to trimming and J lost 4 bases, with 20 bases between them. CDR3 protein: CASSFRTGIGGSDTQYF. Here the CDR3 DNA reads TGTGCCAGCAGCTTTCGGACAGGAATAGGAGGGTCAGATACGCAGTATTTT. The whole variable domain, remainder taken from reference TRBV7-2 and TRBJ2-3, is GAGVSQSPSNKVTEKGKDVELRCDPISGHTALYWYRQSLGQGLEFLIYFQGNSAPDKSGLPSDRFSAERTGGSVSTLTIQRTQQEDSAVYLCASSFRTGIGGSDTQYFGPGTRLTVL.

This clonotype appeared many times. V usage is TRBV19 and J usage is TRBJ1-1; D is unclear. The V and J ends lost 6 bases and 0 bases respectively, with 11 bases between them. The CDR3 spans 14 residues. Per the germline V gene, CDR1 is LNHDA and CDR2 is SQIVND (reference sequence). CDR3 sequence reads: CASRFSGMNTEAFF. CDR3 bases: TGTGCCAGTAGATTCAGTGGGATGAACACTGAAGCTTTCTTT.

This clonotype was seen at least ten times. DNA for the CDR3: TGTGCTAGTGGTTTCAACGGAGACACTGAAGCTTTCTTT. Residues: CASGFNGDTEAFF. The chain combines TRBV12-5 with TRBJ1-1; D is unclear. With 3 bases removed from V and 3 bases from J, the gap between germline ends came to 8 bases. This CDR3 is built from 13 residues. Per germline, CDR1 LGHNT and CDR2 FRNRAP.

In this sample, this clonotype turned up many times. CDR3 in DNA: TGTGCCAGCAGCTACGGGGGTCTAGGCGAGCAGTACTTC. Protein sequence: CASSYGGLGEQYF. The chain combines TRBV11-1 with TRBJ2-7; D might be TRBD2 (6 bases). Between the trimmed V and J ends, which lost 4 bases and 6 bases, there was a span of 13 bases. Germline CDR1 SGHAT, CDR2 FQDESV (reference sequence). The CDR3 extends over 13 amino acids.

Ten or more counts support this clonotype. This sequence joins TRBV4-1 and TRBJ2-3; the D call may be TRBD1 or TRBD2 (5 bases each). The germline V gene has CDR1 MGHRA and CDR2 YSYEKL. CDR3 length: 18 residues. Trimming pared 3 bases from V and 2 bases from J, leaving 21 bases between. CDR3 in amino acids: CASSQRPSGDRPTDTQYF. The DNA of the CDR3 is TGCGCCAGCAGCCAGCGCCCTTCCGGGGACCGGCCCACAGATACGCAGTATTTT.

This clonotype was seen many times. J is TRBJ2-3 and V is TRBV6-2 or TRBV6-3; either TRBD1 or TRBD2 may supply D (6 bases each). Germline CDR1 is MNHEY and CDR2 is SVGEGT. The V end was cut by 5 bases, the J end by 4 bases, with 13 bases between. The CDR3 is made up of 14 amino acids. This chain's CDR3 is CASSQGRWADTQYF. CDR3 sequence (DNA): TGTGCCAGCAGTCAGGGGAGGTGGGCAGATACGCAGTATTTT.

The table lists this clonotype with many counts. The chain joins TRBV28 to TRBJ1-2, with unresolved D. Germline CDR1 and CDR2: MDHEN and SYDVKM. The CDR3 runs to 12 residues. The V gene lost 1 base and the J gene lost 7 bases, with 7 bases spanning the gap. CDR3 residues: CASSLSQVGYTF. CDR3 coding DNA: TGTGCCAGCAGTTTATCCCAGGTTGGCTACACCTTC.